These 10 T cell receptor beta chains were all obtained from the same sample, sequenced in a study of T cell responses to AZD1222 COVID-19 vaccine. Assay: immunoSEQ multiplex PCR; the TCRdb copy retains only in-frame clones and omits some. The sample carries just under 85,000 clones, 85% to 90% recorded once. The sample was peripheral blood, taken on day 0 of AZD1222 vaccination. The receptor source for this set is an adult in good health.

The genes are TRBV4-3 and TRBJ2-2; 7 nucleotides agree with TRBD2. CDR3 length equals 17 residues. CDR1 and CDR2 (germline): LGHNA, YSLEER. V was clipped by 0 bases and J by 7 bases; unmatched bases: 11. CDR3 nucleotides: TGCGCCAGCAGCCAAGATGGAGGCGGGAGTAGGATCGGGGAGCTGTTTTTT. Protein product: CASSQDGGGSRIGELFF.

The chain has TRBV11-2 and TRBJ2-7, with D possibly being TRBD2 (6 bases). Germline loops: CDR1 SGHAT, CDR2 FQNNGV. This CDR3 comprises 12 residues. Trimming took off 6 bases at V and 6 bases at J, with 12 bases between the two ends. CDR3 in DNA: TGTGCCAGCAGACCCGAAGCGGGCGAGCAGTACTTC. It codes for CASRPEAGEQYF.

CDR3 region: CASSSQGWSSYNEQFF. In DNA form, the CDR3 reads TGTGCCAGTAGTAGCCAGGGCTGGAGCTCCTACAATGAGCAGTTCTTC. The rearrangement joins TRBV19 to TRBJ2-1, with D perhaps TRBD1 (5 bases). The V end lost 4 bases, the J end lost 0 bases, and 13 bases lay between the germline ends. This CDR3 comprises 16 residues. Germline V gene data show CDR1 as LNHDA and CDR2 as SQIVND (reference sequence).

The chain couples TRBV6-1 to TRBJ1-1; a possible D gene is TRBD1 (5 bases). CDR3 length: 15 residues. With 2 bases removed from V and 5 bases from J, the gap between germline ends came to 15 bases. Per the germline V gene, CDR1 is MNHNS and CDR2 is SASEGT. This chain's CDR3 is CASSEWGGVRTEAFF. The CDR3 DNA is TGTGCCAGCAGTGAATGGGGAGGGGTTCGGACTGAAGCTTTCTTT.

J is TRBJ2-3 and V is TRBV19; possibly TRBD1 or TRBD2 for D (5 bases each). The CDR3 has 14 residues. Trimming shortened V by 3 bases and J by 2 bases, and 9 bases separated the two germline ends. Germline CDR1 is LNHDA and CDR2 is SQIVND (reference sequence). The CDR3 reads CASSIMGDTDTQYF. DNA of the CDR3: TGTGCCAGTAGTATTATGGGGGACACAGATACGCAGTATTTT.

The CDR3 nucleotides read TGTGCCACCTCTAAGTCCTGGGTTAGCAATCAGCCCCAGCATTTT. It specifies CATSKSWVSNQPQHF. The chain has TRBV27 and TRBJ1-5; D is unresolved. This CDR3 region has 15 residues. CDR1 MNHEY and CDR2 SMNVEV come from the germline V gene (reference sequence). V was clipped by 10 bases and J by 0 bases, with 16 bases between them.

V and J are TRBV24-1 and TRBJ1-5, with D possibly TRBD1 on 5 matching bases. CDR1 and CDR2 from the germline V gene are KGHDR and SFDVKD. There are 15 residues in the CDR3. The V end was cut by 4 bases, the J end by 1 base, with 10 bases between. The CDR3 region is CATSERGLSNQPQHF. The DNA for the CDR3 is TGTGCCACCAGTGAACGGGGCTTGAGCAATCAGCCCCAGCATTTT.

The chain uses TRBV6-5 and TRBJ1-1, with D tentatively TRBD1 (6 bases). Trimming cost V 2 bases and J 3 bases, with 13 bases left between them. CDR1 is MNHEY and CDR2 is SVGAGI in the germline V gene. CDR3 length: 15 residues. The CDR3 sequence is CASSYPRGGYTEAFF. The CDR3 DNA is TGTGCCAGCAGTTACCCCCGGGGGGGCTACACTGAAGCTTTCTTT.

This sequence joins TRBV5-8 and TRBJ1-1; 9 bases line up with TRBD1. The germline CDR1 and CDR2 sequences are SGHTS and YDEGEE. The CDR3 length is 15 residues. Losses at the gene ends were 7 bases for V and 1 base for J; bases not matched to a gene: 8. CDR3 in DNA: TGTGCCAGCCCCTCCCACAGGGGGCAGAACACTGAAGCTTTCTTT. Its translation is CASPSHRGQNTEAFF.

Comments on this clone: Other nucleotide sequences from this sample produce the same CDR3. V usage is TRBV5-1 and J usage is TRBJ2-7, with a tentative D call TRBD1 (6 bases). The CDR3 has 14 residues. Germline V gene lookup returns CDR1 SGHRS and CDR2 YFSETQ. Trimming cost V 2 bases and J 0 bases, with 9 bases left between them. The CDR3 is CASSLGQSSYEQYF. In DNA, the CDR3 is TGCGCCAGCAGCTTAGGACAGAGCTCCTACGAGCAGTACTTC.